Listed here is a single T cell receptor (beta chain). The multiple sclerosis control group was made up of treatment-naive patients with stable or active relapsing-remitting disease. While CD8+ and CD4+ T cells were isolated negatively, TEMRA cells were enriched by FACS. Between the trimmed V and J ends, which lost 11 bases and 4 bases, there was a span of 17 bases. Germline V gives CDR1 MDHEN, CDR2 SYDVKM. This CDR3 has 13 amino acids. This sample stems from a study of CD8 T cells in Susac syndrome. RNA was extracted with the RNeasy kit, and a quantity of roughly 0.45 to 1 ug was reverse transcribed using random hexamers. TCRdb fed the immunoSEQ multiplex PCR reads into MiXCR, producing one record per CDR3 protein. This sample has 250,000 to 300,000 distinct CDR3 sequences, with 75% to 85% found just once.

The sample consisted of CD8+ T cells from PBMCs. This clonotype was sampled from a human donor with multiple sclerosis. The chain links TRBV28 to TRBJ1-1; D is possibly TRBD1 (5 bases). CDR3 DNA sequence: TGTGCCGGGAAGGGGTCCCTGAGCACTGAAGCTTTCTTT. Its protein product is CAGKGSLSTEAFF. The whole variable domain, remainder taken from reference TRBV28 and TRBJ1-1, is DVKVTQSSRYLVKRTGEKVFLECVQDMDHENMFWYRQDPGLGLRLIYFSYDVKMKEKGDIPEGYSVSREKKERFSLILESASTNQTSMYLCAGKGSLSTEAFFGQGTRLTVV.